Following are 18 T cell receptor beta chains from one sample sequenced in a study of cytomegalovirus exposure and HLA in healthy donors. PCR employed 60 Vbeta and 13 Jbeta primers. TCRdb keeps only in-frame clones here, not all; method: immunoSEQ multiplex PCR. The sample holds 100,000 or so clones; about 85% are singletons and the top ten take approximately 3.9%. The sample taken for sequencing was PBMCs. The source of these receptors is a man between 25 and 39 years old in good health and CMV-seronegative.

The gene calls are TRBV18 and TRBJ1-2; D gene ambiguous. Trimming removed 0 bases at V and 4 bases at J, with 15 bases between. Germline loops: CDR1 KGHSH, CDR2 LQKENI. This CDR3 is built from 16 residues. CDR3 in DNA: TGTGCCAGCTCACCACCATCGTCGGACTCCAGCTATGGCTACACCTTC. Its translation is CASSPPSSDSSYGYTF.

V is TRBV9 and J is TRBJ2-5; possible D gene TRBD1, 6 bases. V shed 3 bases and J shed 4 bases, with 16 bases lying between them. The CDR3 sequence is 15 residues long. Germline V gene sequence: CDR1 SGDLS, CDR2 YYNGEE. The CDR3 region has the DNA TGTGCCAGCAGCGCCTTTAGGGGGAGCGGAGAGACCCAGTACTTC. Its translation: CASSAFRGSGETQYF.

V and J are TRBV5-1 and TRBJ2-7; no definite D call. V was cut by 0 bases and J by 1 base, with 8 bases left in between. CDR1 SGHRS and CDR2 YFSETQ come from the germline V gene. The length of the CDR3 is 14 residues. The CDR3 is CASSLDSPSYEQYF. CDR3 DNA: TGCGCCAGCAGCTTGGACAGCCCATCCTACGAGCAGTACTTC. Full variable domain (missing parts from reference TRBV5-1 and TRBJ2-7): KAGVTQTPRYLIKTRGQQVTLSCSPISGHRSVSWYQQTPGQGLQFLFEYFSETQRNKGNFPGRFSGRQFSNSRSEMNVSTLELGDSALYLCASSLDSPSYEQYFGPGTRLTVT.

The chain has TRBV7-3 and TRBJ2-2, with 12 bases aligning to TRBD1. The CDR3 sequence is 14 residues long. Germline V gene lookup returns CDR1 SGHTA and CDR2 FQGTGA. After removal of 7 bases from V and 6 bases from J, the junction contained 3 bases not matched to a gene. The CDR3 region has the DNA TGTGCCAGCAAGGGACAGGGGGCCGCCGGGGAGCTGTTTTTT. This codes for CASKGQGAAGELFF.

The chain has TRBV7-3 and TRBJ1-1; 7 positions match TRBD1. CDR1 and CDR2 from the germline V gene are SGHTA and FQGTGA. The CDR3 is 13 residues long. V shed 5 bases, J shed 1 base, and the junction held 1 base outside the gene matches. For the CDR3, the DNA is TGTGCCAGCAGCCAGGGGGAGAACACTGAAGCTTTCTTT. Its protein is CASSQGENTEAFF.

This rearrangement joins TRBV6-6 to TRBJ1-5, with TRBD1 matching over 9 bases. From germline, CDR1 is MNHNY and CDR2 SVGAGI (reference sequence). The CDR3 extends over 13 amino acids. V was pared by 6 bases and J by 4 bases, with 1 base of the junction left unmatched. Here the CDR3 DNA reads TGTGCCAGCAGAGGACAGGGGAATCAGCCCCAGCATTTT. It codes for CASRGQGNQPQHF.

Only one count was recorded for this clone. CDR3 sequence (DNA): TGTGCCAGCAGTTCCCCAGGGACTAGAGTTTACAATGAGCAGTTCTTC. This sequence encodes CASSSPGTRVYNEQFF. This chain joins TRBV27 and TRBJ2-1, with 8 positions matching TRBD2. Germline values: CDR1 MNHEY, CDR2 SMNVEV (reference sequence). J gave up 4 bases and V 4 bases, and 9 bases lay outside the gene matches. The CDR3 consists of 16 residues.

The CDR3, as DNA: TGCGCCAGCAGCCAAGCCCCAATGGGAATAGGGGTCGGGGAGCTGTTTTTT. Its protein is CASSQAPMGIGVGELFF. The J gene is TRBJ2-2, the V gene TRBV4-1; TRBD1 is a possible D gene (5 bases). V shed 1 base and J shed 7 bases, with 19 bases lying between them. Germline V CDR1 and CDR2: MGHRA, YSYEKL. The CDR3 has 17 amino acids.

The rearrangement joins TRBV25-1 to TRBJ1-5; D might be TRBD1 (6 bases). The V gene lost 4 bases and the J gene lost 7 bases, with 11 bases spanning the gap. The CDR3 has 13 residues. Germline V CDR1 and CDR2: MGHDK, SYGVNS. The CDR3 region has the DNA TGTGCCAGCAGTGCTCCACAGGGCCAGCCCCAGCATTTT. Protein product: CASSAPQGQPQHF.

This chain joins TRBV7-3 and TRBJ1-2; D might be TRBD1 (5 bases). There are 15 residues in the CDR3. Germline V gene lookup returns CDR1 SGHTA and CDR2 FQGTGA. V was cut by 5 bases and J by 8 bases, with 21 bases left in between. CDR3 region: CASSEGGTEPPGYTF. The CDR3 DNA is TGTGCCAGCAGCGAGGGCGGGACTGAACCTCCCGGCTACACCTTC.

The genes are TRBV6-6 and TRBJ1-1; D unclear. The CDR3 consists of 16 residues. Germline values: CDR1 MNHNY, CDR2 SVGAGI (reference sequence). The V end was cut by 6 bases, the J end by 0 bases, with 17 bases between. The CDR3 DNA is TGTGCCAGCAGCCCATCGGTGGTGATCCTGAACACTGAAGCTTTCTTT. Translating gives CASSPSVVILNTEAFF.

The V gene is TRBV10-3, the J gene TRBJ2-3; 8 bases line up with TRBD2. Germline trimming cut 4 bases from V and 0 bases from J; bases unmatched to any gene: 3. Germline CDR1 reads ENHRY; CDR2 reads SYGVKD. The CDR3 runs 15 residues. This CDR3 is CAISVGGASTDTQYF. The CDR3 nucleotides read TGTGCCATCAGTGTCGGGGGGGCTAGCACAGATACGCAGTATTTT.

The chain is built from TRBV5-1 and TRBJ1-6; tentatively, D is TRBD1 (5 bases). CDR1 is SGHRS, CDR2 YFSETQ, per germline. Trimming shortened V by 5 bases and J by 5 bases, and 11 bases separated the two germline ends. The CDR3 runs to 14 residues. CDR3 residues: CASREGLDNSPLHF. CDR3 sequence (DNA): TGCGCCAGCAGGGAGGGGCTCGATAATTCACCCCTCCACTTT.

The chain couples TRBV5-1 to TRBJ2-4, with D possibly being TRBD1 (6 bases). Germline V CDR1 and CDR2: SGHRS, YFSETQ. Trimming shortened V by 3 bases and J by 2 bases, and 15 bases separated the two germline ends. This CDR3 is built from 16 residues. DNA of the CDR3: TGCGCCAGCAGCTCTATACAGGGTTCTCCCAAAAACATTCAGTACTTC. It specifies CASSSIQGSPKNIQYF.

The chain uses TRBV7-2 and TRBJ2-7; 9 bases fit TRBD2. The germline V gene encodes CDR1 SGHTA and CDR2 FQGNSA. V lost 0 bases and J lost 0; bases outside the gene matches: 3. The CDR3 runs 16 residues. CDR3 region: CASSLASGGISYEQYF. The CDR3 DNA sequence: TGTGCCAGCAGCTTAGCCAGCGGGGGGATCTCCTACGAGCAGTACTTC. Combining the CDR3 with reference TRBV7-2 and TRBJ2-7 gives the whole variable domain GAGVSQSPSNKVTEKGKDVELRCDPISGHTALYWYRQSLGQGLEFLIYFQGNSAPDKSGLPSDRFSAERTGGSVSTLTIQRTQQEDSAVYLCASSLASGGISYEQYFGPGTRLTVT.

The genes are TRBV29-1 and TRBJ1-3, with no clear D. The germline V gene encodes CDR1 SQVTM and CDR2 ANQGSEA. Trimming pared 7 bases from V and 0 bases from J, leaving 4 bases between. CDR3 length: 11 residues. The CDR3 reads CSARSGNTIYF. CDR3 DNA: TGCAGCGCCCGCTCTGGAAACACCATATATTTT.

This clone has a single count. The J gene is TRBJ2-4, the V gene TRBV19; 9 positions match TRBD2. This CDR3 has 17 residues. The junction had 10 bases not matched to a gene; V was cut back by 5 bases and J by 2 bases. The germline V gene has CDR1 LNHDA and CDR2 SQIVND (reference sequence). The CDR3 sequence: CASSEQLAGGPKNIQYF. DNA of the CDR3: TGTGCCAGTAGTGAACAACTAGCGGGCGGGCCCAAAAACATTCAGTACTTC. Looking up the rest from reference TRBV19 and TRBJ2-4 gives the full variable domain: DGGITQSPKYLFRKEGQNVTLSCEQNLNHDAMYWYRQDPGQGLRLIYYSQIVNDFQKGDIAEGYSVSREKKESFPLTVTSAQKNPTAFYLCASSEQLAGGPKNIQYFGAGTRLSVL.

The gene calls are TRBV30 and TRBJ1-1; D may be TRBD1 (6 bases). Trimming stripped 4 bases from V and 5 bases from J, with 17 bases between. This CDR3 comprises 14 residues. Germline CDR1 reads GTSNPN; CDR2 reads SVGIG (reference sequence). The CDR3 sequence: CAWITGLGKTEAFF. CDR3 nucleotides: TGTGCCTGGATTACAGGGCTAGGGAAAACTGAAGCTTTCTTT.